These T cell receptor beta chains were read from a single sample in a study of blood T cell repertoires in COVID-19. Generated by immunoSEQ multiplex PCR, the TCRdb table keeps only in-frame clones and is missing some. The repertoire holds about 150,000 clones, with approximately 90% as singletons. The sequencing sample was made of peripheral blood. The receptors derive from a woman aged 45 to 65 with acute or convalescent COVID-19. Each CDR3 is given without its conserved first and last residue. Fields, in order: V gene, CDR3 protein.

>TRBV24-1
ATSDPVTSGSSYNEQF
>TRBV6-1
ASSGDRGLGTGELF
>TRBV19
ASSIPTGQGGTEAF
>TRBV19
ASRRSGGAHEQY
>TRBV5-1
ASSRTSGVPLSYNEQF
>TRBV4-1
ASSQSRVGETQY
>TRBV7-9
ASSLSGISTEAF
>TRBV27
ASSLLGHPSGANVLT
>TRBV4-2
ASSQGDSRNEQY
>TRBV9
ASSASVGKQY
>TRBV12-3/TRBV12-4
ASSLGVEQPQH
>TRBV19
ASKRDSAGNTIY
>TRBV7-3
ASSQEARADTQY
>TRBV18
ASSLTLSYEQY
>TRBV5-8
ASSRDRGRYIYGYT
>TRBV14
ASSQERGGASKNIQY
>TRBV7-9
ASSLTSGANILT
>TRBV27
ASSEQGYRYGYT
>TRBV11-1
ASSTQGAVTDTQY
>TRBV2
ASLGYTQGTPGELF
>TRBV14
ASSQESGFMNSPLH
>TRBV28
ASSLSSGRTTYNEQF
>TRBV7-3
ASSLISRTGELF
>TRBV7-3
ASSSMVTDTQY
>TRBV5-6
ASSSWTGGIYEQY
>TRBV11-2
ASSDILAGDPDTQY
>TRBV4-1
ASSQEYTSLYEQY
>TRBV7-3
ASSLDRGLGETQY
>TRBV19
ASSIDVRYEQPQH
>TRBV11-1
ASTGSYEQY
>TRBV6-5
ASSGEHHNEQF
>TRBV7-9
ASSSSSGDPYNEQF
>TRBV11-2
ASSPDGGGYGYT
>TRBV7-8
ASSIMYRAPYEQY
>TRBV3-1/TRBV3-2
ASSQEFGVSGNTIY
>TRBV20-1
SAPGLSGYT
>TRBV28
ASSLSAQGEKLF
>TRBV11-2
ASSIGLAADTQY
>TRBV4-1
ASSPGQGAYEQY
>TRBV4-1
ASSHGVTGELF
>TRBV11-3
ASSLDRGDTQY
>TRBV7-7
ASSLDKGSADTQY
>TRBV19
ASSPYRTNTEAF
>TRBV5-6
ASSFGFGNEKLF
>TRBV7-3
ASSGGSGENEQF
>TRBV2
ANTGVPNTEAF
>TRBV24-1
ATSAGGVPRQF
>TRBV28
ASSLAGGTDTQY
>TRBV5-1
ASSLGFRQGHTGELF
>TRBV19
ASRVGHPGTYEQY
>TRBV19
ASSLWRGSTDTQY
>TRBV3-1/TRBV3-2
ASRRTASGTYGYT
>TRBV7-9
ASSFQGQPQH
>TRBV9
ASSAQGGINQPQH
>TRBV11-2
ASSLLPRGTGELF
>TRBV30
AWSVRQGPT
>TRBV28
ASSFRQGGNSPLH
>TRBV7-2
ASSLLAGSYEQY